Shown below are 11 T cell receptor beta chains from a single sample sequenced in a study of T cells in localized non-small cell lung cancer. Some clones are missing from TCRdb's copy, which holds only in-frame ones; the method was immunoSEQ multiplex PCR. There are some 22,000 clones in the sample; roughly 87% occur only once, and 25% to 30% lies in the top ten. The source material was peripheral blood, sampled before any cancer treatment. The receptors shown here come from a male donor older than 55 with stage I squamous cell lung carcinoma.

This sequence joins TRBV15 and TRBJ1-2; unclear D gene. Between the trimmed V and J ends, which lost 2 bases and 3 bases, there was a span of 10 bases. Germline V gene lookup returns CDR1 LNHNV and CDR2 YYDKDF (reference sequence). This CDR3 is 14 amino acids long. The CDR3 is CATSRLLHDYGYTF. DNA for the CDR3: TGTGCCACCAGCAGACTGCTACACGACTATGGCTACACCTTC.

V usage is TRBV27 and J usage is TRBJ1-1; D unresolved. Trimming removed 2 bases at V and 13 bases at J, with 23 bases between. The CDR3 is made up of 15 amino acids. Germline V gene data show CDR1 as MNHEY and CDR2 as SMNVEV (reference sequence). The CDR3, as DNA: TGTGCCAGCAGTTTACGCCCGGACGGGCAACACGAGGGTTTCTTT. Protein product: CASSLRPDGQHEGFF.

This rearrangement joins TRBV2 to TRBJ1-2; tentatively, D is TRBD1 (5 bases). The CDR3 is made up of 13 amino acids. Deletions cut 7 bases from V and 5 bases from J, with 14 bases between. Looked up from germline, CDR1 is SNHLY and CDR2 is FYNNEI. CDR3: CASTRGEEYGYTF. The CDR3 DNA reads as TGTGCCAGCACACGGGGGGAAGAATATGGCTACACCTTC.

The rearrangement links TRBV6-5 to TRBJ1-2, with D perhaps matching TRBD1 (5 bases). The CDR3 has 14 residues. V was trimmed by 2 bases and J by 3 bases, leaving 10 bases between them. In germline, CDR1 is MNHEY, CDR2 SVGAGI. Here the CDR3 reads CASSYGGEDYGYTF. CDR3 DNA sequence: TGTGCCAGCAGTTACGGGGGTGAAGACTATGGCTACACCTTC.

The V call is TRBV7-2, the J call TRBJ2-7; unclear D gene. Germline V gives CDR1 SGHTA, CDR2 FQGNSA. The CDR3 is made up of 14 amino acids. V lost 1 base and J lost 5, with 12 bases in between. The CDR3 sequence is CASSLVGQRHEQYF. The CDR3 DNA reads TGTGCCAGCAGCTTAGTTGGGCAGAGACACGAGCAGTACTTC.

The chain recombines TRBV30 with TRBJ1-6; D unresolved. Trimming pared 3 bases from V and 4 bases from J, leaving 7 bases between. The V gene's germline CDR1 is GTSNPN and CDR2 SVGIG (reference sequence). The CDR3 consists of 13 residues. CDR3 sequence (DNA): TGTGCCTGGAGAACGGAATATAATTCACCCCTCCACTTT. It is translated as CAWRTEYNSPLHF.

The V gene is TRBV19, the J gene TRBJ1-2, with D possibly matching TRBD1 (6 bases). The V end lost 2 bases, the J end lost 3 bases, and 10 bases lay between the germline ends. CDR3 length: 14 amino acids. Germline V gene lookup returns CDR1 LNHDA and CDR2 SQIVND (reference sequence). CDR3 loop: CASSIRTDDYGYTF. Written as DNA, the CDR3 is TGTGCCAGTAGTATACGGACAGACGACTATGGCTACACCTTC.

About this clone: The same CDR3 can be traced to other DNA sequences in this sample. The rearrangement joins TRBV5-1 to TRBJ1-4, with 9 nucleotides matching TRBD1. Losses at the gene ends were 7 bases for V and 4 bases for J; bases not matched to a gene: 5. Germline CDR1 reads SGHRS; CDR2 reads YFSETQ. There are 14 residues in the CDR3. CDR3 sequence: CASSPGQGNEKLFF. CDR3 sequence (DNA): TGCGCCAGCTCTCCGGGACAGGGTAATGAAAAACTGTTTTTT.

The CDR3 loop reads CASSPTPREGEQFF. As DNA, the CDR3 is TGTGCCAGCAGCCCCACCCCCAGGGAAGGTGAGCAGTTCTTC. The rearrangement links TRBV7-9 to TRBJ2-1, with D tentatively TRBD1 (5 bases). The CDR3 contains 14 residues. Looked up from germline, CDR1 is SEHNR and CDR2 is FQNEAQ (reference sequence). V dropped 5 bases and J dropped 9 bases, with 17 bases sitting between them.

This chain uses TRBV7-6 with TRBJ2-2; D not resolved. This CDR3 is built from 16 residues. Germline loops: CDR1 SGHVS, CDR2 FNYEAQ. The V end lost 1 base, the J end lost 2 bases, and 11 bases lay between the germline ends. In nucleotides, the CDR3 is TGTGCCAGCAGCTTAGAAGGAGTTGGCAACACCGGGGAGCTGTTTTTT. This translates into CASSLEGVGNTGELFF.

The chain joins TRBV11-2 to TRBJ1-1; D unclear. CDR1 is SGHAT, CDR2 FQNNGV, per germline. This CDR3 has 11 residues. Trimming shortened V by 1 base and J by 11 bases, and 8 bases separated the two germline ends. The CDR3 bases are TGTGCCAGCAGCTTAGCTACCACTGCTTTCTTT. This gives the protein CASSLATTAFF.